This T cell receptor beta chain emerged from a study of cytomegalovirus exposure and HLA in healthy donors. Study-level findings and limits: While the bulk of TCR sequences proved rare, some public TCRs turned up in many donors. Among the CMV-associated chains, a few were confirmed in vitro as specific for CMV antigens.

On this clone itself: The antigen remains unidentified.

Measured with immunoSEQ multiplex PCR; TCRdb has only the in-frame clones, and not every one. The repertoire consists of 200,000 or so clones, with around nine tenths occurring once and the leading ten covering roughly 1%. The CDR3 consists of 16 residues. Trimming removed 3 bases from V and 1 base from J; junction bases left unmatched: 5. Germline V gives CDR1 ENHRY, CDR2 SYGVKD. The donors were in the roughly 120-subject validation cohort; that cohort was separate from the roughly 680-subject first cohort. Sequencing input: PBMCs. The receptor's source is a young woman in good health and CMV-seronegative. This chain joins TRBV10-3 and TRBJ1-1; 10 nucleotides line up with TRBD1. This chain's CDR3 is CAISEPRDRGNTEAFF. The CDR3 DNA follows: TGTGCCATCAGTGAACCCCGGGACAGGGGGAACACTGAAGCTTTCTTT.